Here is one T cell receptor (beta chain) with its context. Libraries were prepared by immunoSEQ multiplex PCR; TCRdb keeps only in-frame clonotypes and omits some of them. The table lists about 15,000 clones, around two thirds of them singletons, with approximately 3.4% in the top ten. Looked up from germline, CDR1 is SGHNT and CDR2 is YYREEE (reference sequence). This CDR3 has 13 residues. V was pared by 0 bases and J by 7 bases, with 11 bases between. To release intraepithelial and lamina propria lymphocytes, the graft tissue was processed. These data come from a study of graft-versus-host responses after intestinal transplantation.

The chain links TRBV5-4 to TRBJ2-7; D may correspond to TRBD1 or TRBD2 (5 bases each). The sequence came from a human patient who received an intestinal transplant, so some T cells may come from the graft donor. The specimen was ileum tissue, collected 14 days after transplant. The CDR3 spells CASSLERGPEQYF. DNA for the CDR3: TGTGCCAGCAGCTTGGAGAGGGGACCGGAGCAGTACTTC.